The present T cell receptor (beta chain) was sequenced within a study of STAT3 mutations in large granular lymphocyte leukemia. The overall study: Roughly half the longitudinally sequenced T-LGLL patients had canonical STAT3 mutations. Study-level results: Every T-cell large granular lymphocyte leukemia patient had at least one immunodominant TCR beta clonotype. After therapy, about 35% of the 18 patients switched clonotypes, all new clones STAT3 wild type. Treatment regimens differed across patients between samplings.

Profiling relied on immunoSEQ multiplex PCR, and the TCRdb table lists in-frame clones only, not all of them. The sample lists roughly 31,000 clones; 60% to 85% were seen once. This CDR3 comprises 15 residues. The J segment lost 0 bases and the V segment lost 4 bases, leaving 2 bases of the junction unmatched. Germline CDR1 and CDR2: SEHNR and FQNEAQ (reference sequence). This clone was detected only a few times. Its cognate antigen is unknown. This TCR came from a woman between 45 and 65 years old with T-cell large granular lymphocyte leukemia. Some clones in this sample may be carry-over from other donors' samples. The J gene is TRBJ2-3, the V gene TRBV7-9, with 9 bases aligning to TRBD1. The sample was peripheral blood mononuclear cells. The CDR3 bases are TGTGCCAGCAGCTCTGGACAGGGGAGCACAGATACGCAGTATTTT. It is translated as CASSSGQGSTDTQYF.